Detailed here is one T cell receptor beta chain. From germline, CDR1 is LGHNA and CDR2 YNFKEQ. V lost 3 bases, J lost 4 bases, and 7 bases stayed unmatched. The CDR3 sequence is 15 residues long. The sample comes from a study of T cell changes during pregnancy in multiple sclerosis. TCRdb's copy holds only in-frame clones and misses some; the assay was immunoSEQ multiplex PCR. The table has about 73,000 clones, 85% to 95% seen once; the top ten hold about 2.8%. This receptor was identified in a female donor in good health, enrolled as a control in a pregnancy study. Source: peripheral blood, taken in the third trimester of pregnancy. The chain employs TRBV4-2 and TRBJ2-5; 8 bases are shared with TRBD2. The CDR3 region has the DNA TGTGCCAGCAGCCAGGGAGCGGGAGTAGGAGAGACCCAGTACTTC. Protein sequence: CASSQGAGVGETQYF.